This T cell receptor (beta chain) derives from a study of molecular identifiers for immune sequencing clone quantification. Study-wide background: Sequencing covered four of five parts into which replicate RNA from approximately 20,000 or 100,000 naive CD8 cells was split.

The study's findings and limits: Shared barcodes on identical TCR molecules could underestimate the sizes of highly expanded clones. It was shown that clones above 20 RNA copies held over 99% of effector molecules, but under 1% in naive cells.

Naive CD8 T cells were FACS-sorted by CD8+CD4-CCR7+CD45RA+ markers. This clonotype was detected ten times or more. The antigen is undetermined. Deletions cut 2 bases from V and 4 bases from J, with 12 bases between. The CDR3 loop spans 13 amino acids. CDR1 is GTSNPN, CDR2 SVGIG, per germline (reference sequence). From the PCR reads, TCRdb called clonotypes with MiXCR, one entry per CDR3 protein. This table has 40,000 to 45,000 distinct CDR3 sequences, about 19% appearing once. The sequenced sample consisted of naive CD8+ T cells from blood, with Jurkat cell RNA spiked in. As for subset: FACS-sorted CD8+CD4-CCR7+CD45RA+ naive T cells. The rearrangement uses TRBV30 and TRBJ2-7, with TRBD2 as a possible D gene (6 bases). This receptor was taken from a human donor in good health. Some libraries in this study had Jurkat cell RNA spiked in. The CDR3 DNA follows: TGTGCCTGGAGTCGAAAGGAGGGTTACGAGCAGTACTTC. The encoded protein is CAWSRKEGYEQYF.